This T cell receptor beta chain emerged from a study of T cell responses to AZD1222 COVID-19 vaccine (dated by TCRdb to the early 2020s). Background on the whole study: TCR sequencing was performed for 230 to 250 trial participants, of whom around 210 were given two doses of AZD1222 and approximately 25 were given two doses of MenACWY control vaccine. Trial participants were enrolled by age into 18-55, 56-69 and 70-plus year subgroups, with approximately 150, 28 and 58 TCR-sequenced participants respectively. The research as a whole found: Most participants were white British and females outnumbered males, and the authors suggested that clonal diversity may have been underestimated. The vaccine-associated CD4 TCRs covered the entire spike protein, and the dominant responses fell in regions 160-218 and 743-854. The 56-69-year group was small, and its depth increase did not reach significance, likely because of low power. Conclusions about previously exposed vaccinees are limited because only five to seven AZD1222 recipients were SARS-CoV-2 seropositive at baseline. Spike-specific TCR breadth and depth rose significantly after two AZD1222 doses compared with day 0 and with MenACWY recipients. Because no day 14 peak-response samples were available, repertoires were characterized only after the peak T cell response. Reportedly, almost half of the unique spike-specific TCRs recognized epitopes lying outside the regions that are mutated in the B.1.351 and B.1.1.7 variants.

The CDR3 regions of human TCRbeta chains were analyzed by immunosequencing. In the original analysis: TCRs in the repertoires were matched against a reference library of SARS-CoV-2-specific TCRs that had been generated with the MIRA antigen-specificity platform. Breadth meant the fraction of unique TCRs that were SARS-CoV-2-associated, whereas depth meant the fraction of total T cells that were SARS-CoV-2-associated. Using the MIRA data, every spike-specific TCR was mapped to the spike region that the TCR reacted to and assigned to either a CD4 or a CD8 class. Log10-transformed breadth and depth values were compared by one-way ANOVA with Sidak's multiple comparisons tests. TCRdb retrieved this table from immuneACCESS and kept in-frame rearrangements only. Not all clones are present; in checked studies, unresolved V genes account for under half, and no reason is known for the remainder. Clonal size and the V and J genes are those of that table, whereas D and trimming came from the DNA. A total of about 83,000 clones appear in this sample, roughly 90% of them only once. Of the sample, around 4.5% is held by the ten largest clones.

The time point label on this specimen signifies: baseline before first vaccination. Interpreted using the paper, the treatment or condition label stands for: meningococcal conjugate vaccine given as trial control. Samples from vaccinated people were obtained from the UK trials COV001 and COV002, which included a single-blind randomized controlled phase 2/3 trial of AZD1222 (ChAdOx1 nCoV-19) in healthy adults. For TCRbeta chain sequencing, PBMC samples were collected from trial participants at day 0 and at day 28 after the second dose. As for this clone: It has no known antigen specificity. No qualities accompany the bases; no much larger clone lies one base away.

The sample in question was peripheral blood, obtained on day 0 of MenACWY control vaccination. This clonotype was sampled from an adult in good health.

DNA sequence: TGTGCCAGCAGCCAAGGGACTTTTCGCAGCAACGTCCTGACTTTC. It specifies CASSQGTFRSNVLTF. The chain links TRBV4-2 with TRBJ2-6; 5 matching bases give a weak D call of TRBD2. There are 15 amino acids in the CDR3, from cysteine to phenylalanine inclusive. Only CDR3 DNA is held: 45 bases, read in frame from base 1. Per the germline V gene, LGHNA is the CDR1 and YNFKEQ is the CDR2. The junction shows trimming of 1 base on V and 9 bases on J, plus 13 bases between the germline ends.